These 24 T cell receptor beta chains came from one sample sequenced in a study of blood T cell repertoires in COVID-19. Measured with immunoSEQ multiplex PCR; TCRdb has only the in-frame clones, and not every one. The sample records hundreds of thousands of clones, roughly 90% being singletons. Sequences were obtained from peripheral blood. The origin of the receptors is a woman aged 45-65 years with active or convalescent COVID-19.

The rearrangement links TRBV29-1 to TRBJ1-4, with 7 bases aligning to TRBD1. Losses at the gene ends were 1 base for V and 5 bases for J; bases not matched to a gene: 7. The CDR3 contains 15 residues. Germline CDR1 and CDR2: SQVTM and ANQGSEA. The CDR3 reads CSVEAPVGGNEKLFF. The CDR3 nucleotides read TGCAGCGTTGAAGCCCCGGTAGGGGGCAATGAAAAACTGTTTTTT.

The CDR3 nucleotides are TGTGCCAGCAGCCAAATCTCGGGTGATACGCAGTATTTT. Translating it yields CASSQISGDTQYF. V usage is TRBV7-9 and J usage is TRBJ2-3, with D unclear. The CDR3 spans 13 residues. The V and J ends lost 5 bases and 6 bases respectively, with 12 bases between them. CDR1 SEHNR and CDR2 FQNEAQ come from the germline V gene (reference sequence). The variable domain in full, completed from reference TRBV7-9 and TRBJ2-3, reads DTGVSQNPRHKITKRGQNVTFRCDPISEHNRLYWYRQTLGQGPEFLTYFQNEAQLEKSRLLSDRFSAERPKGSFSTLEIQRTEQGDSAMYLCASSQISGDTQYFGPGTRLTVL.

This chain uses TRBV9 with TRBJ1-1; D is uncertain. The CDR3 totals 11 residues. V lost 0 bases and J 7 bases, leaving 4 bases between the germline ends. From germline, CDR1 is SGDLS and CDR2 YYNGEE. The CDR3 DNA reads TGTGCCAGCAGCGTAGTCAGTGAAGCTTTCTTT. Its protein product is CASSVVSEAFF.

The chain has TRBV18 and TRBJ2-2; possibly TRBD1 for D (5 bases). Germline CDR1 and CDR2: KGHSH and LQKENI. The length of the CDR3 is 14 residues. The ends were cut back, 1 base at V and 3 bases at J, with 6 bases in the middle. The CDR3 coding sequence is TGTGCCAGCTCACCACAGGGGTACACCGGGGAGCTGTTTTTT. Its protein is CASSPQGYTGELFF.

The rearrangement joins TRBV2 to TRBJ2-7, with a possible D match to TRBD1 (5 bases). CDR3 length: 12 amino acids. V was clipped by 5 bases and J by 3 bases, with 8 bases between them. CDR1 is SNHLY, CDR2 FYNNEI, per germline. DNA for the CDR3: TGTGCCAGCAGTTCAGGGTTCTACGAGCAGTACTTC. Its protein is CASSSGFYEQYF.

Only one count was recorded for this clone. CDR3 DNA sequence: TGTGCCAGCAACCCGGCAGAGGGACAAGCTTCCTATGGCTACACCTTC. It codes for CASNPAEGQASYGYTF. The chain uses TRBV2 and TRBJ1-2, with a weak D call TRBD1 (6 bases). The CDR3 length is 16 residues. The germline V gene has CDR1 SNHLY and CDR2 FYNNEI. V was shortened by 7 bases and J by 4 bases, with 22 bases between the two germline ends.

The V call is TRBV4-3, the J call TRBJ1-2; D is undetermined. The CDR3 length is 15 residues. CDR1 is LGHNA and CDR2 is YSLEER in the germline V gene. The germline V and J ends were trimmed by 0 bases and 4 bases, with 12 bases remaining between them. The DNA for the CDR3 is TGCGCCAGCAGCCAAGATACGGGGTCTGCCTATGGCTACACCTTC. Residues: CASSQDTGSAYGYTF.

The chain links TRBV24-1 to TRBJ1-1; 9 bases match TRBD1. This CDR3 comprises 15 residues. V dropped 7 bases and J dropped 7; count of bases not matched to a gene: 12. The germline V gene encodes CDR1 KGHDR and CDR2 SFDVKD. CDR3 protein: CATRSRQGETGEAFF. Here the CDR3 DNA reads TGTGCCACCAGATCGAGACAGGGGGAAACCGGTGAAGCTTTCTTT.

The chain carries TRBV19 and TRBJ2-7; D perhaps matches TRBD2 (5 bases). This CDR3 contains 13 residues. The germline V and J ends were trimmed by 5 bases and 3 bases, with 11 bases remaining between them. CDR1 is LNHDA, CDR2 SQIVND, per germline (reference sequence). The CDR3 nucleotides read TGTGCCAGTAGTTCCGGGATCTACTACGAGCAGTACTTC. Translated, it gives CASSSGIYYEQYF.

This clone was seen just once. The V and J genes are TRBV13 and TRBJ1-1, with 9 nucleotides matching TRBD1. Germline trimming cut 0 bases from V and 5 bases from J; bases unmatched to any gene: 7. This CDR3 contains 16 residues. Germline loops: CDR1 PRHDT, CDR2 FYEKMQ (reference sequence). The CDR3 loop reads CASSLGSQGAGTEAFF. CDR3 DNA: TGTGCCAGCAGCTTAGGATCACAGGGGGCGGGTACTGAAGCTTTCTTT.

V gene TRBV2 combines with J gene TRBJ1-6; 8 nucleotides align to TRBD1. CDR3 size: 15 residues. V trimming: 6 bases; J trimming: 10 bases; junction bases outside the gene matches: 11. The germline V gene encodes CDR1 SNHLY and CDR2 FYNNEI. The CDR3 sequence is CASRDRAWEKSPLHF. For the CDR3, the DNA is TGTGCCAGCAGGGACAGGGCCTGGGAGAAGTCACCCCTCCACTTT. The full variable domain, in which reference TRBV2 and TRBJ1-6 provide the parts outside the CDR3, is EPEVTQTPSHQVTQMGQEVILRCVPISNHLYFYWYRQILGQKVEFLVSFYNNEISEKSEIFDDQFSVERPDGSNFTLKIRSTKLEDSAMYFCASRDRAWEKSPLHFGNGTRLTVT.

The rearrangement joins TRBV30 to TRBJ2-7; TRBD1 might be the D (6 bases). Looked up from germline, CDR1 is GTSNPN and CDR2 is SVGIG (reference sequence). This CDR3 is built from 13 residues. V gave up 5 bases and J gave up 6 bases, with 17 bases separating them. The CDR3 spells CAWGQGYGPEQYF. CDR3 bases: TGTGCCTGGGGGCAGGGGTACGGCCCCGAGCAGTACTTC. Filled out from reference TRBV30 and TRBJ2-7, the complete variable domain reads SQTIHQWPATLVQPVGSPLSLECTVEGTSNPNLYWYRQAAGRGLQLLFYSVGIGQISSEVPQNLSASRPQDRQFILSSKKLLLSDSGFYLCAWGQGYGPEQYFGPGTRLTVT.

The chain combines TRBV5-5 with TRBJ1-5, with 8 bases aligning to TRBD1. The CDR3 loop spans 15 amino acids. The V gene end was trimmed by 2 bases and the J gene end by 3 bases; junction bases not matched to a gene: 4. Germline lookup yields CDR1 SGHKS and CDR2 YYEKEE (reference sequence). CDR3: CASSFGQGVNQPQHF. CDR3 coding DNA: TGTGCCAGCAGCTTCGGACAGGGTGTCAATCAGCCCCAGCATTTT.

V and J are TRBV19 and TRBJ1-2; D is uncertain. Germline lookup yields CDR1 LNHDA and CDR2 SQIVND (reference sequence). This CDR3 contains 16 residues. V was clipped by 1 base and J by 2 bases, with 14 bases between them. In DNA form, the CDR3 reads TGTGCCAGTAGTATAGGAGGCAGCCTGGCCAACTATGGCTACACCTTC. Translated: CASSIGGSLANYGYTF.

The rearrangement uses TRBV30 and TRBJ1-2; tentatively, D is TRBD1 (5 bases). Germline V gene data show CDR1 as GTSNPN and CDR2 as SVGIG (reference sequence). The V end lost 5 bases, the J end lost 7 bases, and 14 bases lay between the germline ends. CDR3 length equals 12 residues. CDR3 DNA sequence: TGTGCCTGGGGGAGGAGGGGCTCTGGCTACACCTTC. This encodes CAWGRRGSGYTF.

The chain links TRBV10-3 to TRBJ1-5, with D unclear. CDR1 and CDR2 (germline): ENHRY, SYGVKD. CDR3 size: 15 residues. V was shortened by 4 bases and J by 0 bases, with 10 bases between the two germline ends. The CDR3 spells CAISATLDSNQPQHF. DNA of the CDR3: TGTGCCATCAGTGCAACCCTAGATAGCAATCAGCCCCAGCATTTT.

The chain couples TRBV29-1 to TRBJ2-5; the match to TRBD1 covers 8 bases. This CDR3 has 15 amino acids. Germline-derived CDR1 and CDR2 are SQVTM and ANQGSEA. J was trimmed by 1 base and V by 2 bases; bases with no gene match: 6. CDR3 sequence: CSVELQGETQETQYF. CDR3 DNA sequence: TGCAGCGTTGAACTACAGGGGGAGACCCAAGAGACCCAGTACTTC.

The V and J genes are TRBV9 and TRBJ1-3, with 7 bases that match TRBD1. This CDR3 has 16 residues. The J segment lost 4 bases and the V segment lost 3 bases, leaving 10 bases of the junction unmatched. From germline, CDR1 is SGDLS and CDR2 YYNGEE. CDR3 loop: CASSAGLRGNGNTIYF. The CDR3 DNA sequence: TGTGCCAGCAGCGCCGGCCTCAGGGGGAACGGAAACACCATATATTTT. Full variable domain (missing parts from reference TRBV9 and TRBJ1-3): DSGVTQTPKHLITATGQRVTLRCSPRSGDLSVYWYQQSLDQGLQFLIQYYNGEERAKGNILERFSAQQFPDLHSELNLSSLELGDSALYFCASSAGLRGNGNTIYFGEGSWLTVV.

This chain joins TRBV7-2 and TRBJ2-7, with D possibly TRBD2 on 6 matching bases. Germline-derived CDR1 and CDR2 are SGHTA and FQGNSA. Trimming removed 6 bases at V and 0 bases at J, with 24 bases between. The CDR3 runs to 18 residues. The chain's CDR3 is CASSSPPYGGSSSYEQYF. The CDR3 coding sequence is TGTGCCAGCAGTTCCCCACCATACGGAGGGTCTAGCTCCTACGAGCAGTACTTC.

The chain employs TRBV27 and TRBJ1-6; D remains unclear. This CDR3 comprises 13 residues. CDR1 and CDR2 from the germline V gene are MNHEY and SMNVEV (reference sequence). Trimming removed 4 bases from V and 3 bases from J, with 4 bases in between. The CDR3 loop is CASSSDYNSPLHF. The DNA for the CDR3 is TGTGCCAGCAGTTCAGACTATAATTCACCCCTCCACTTT.

The V gene is TRBV5-1, the J gene TRBJ2-1; a possible D gene is TRBD2 (5 bases). The V and J ends lost 4 bases and 9 bases respectively, with 23 bases between them. The CDR3 extends over 16 amino acids. Germline V CDR1 and CDR2: SGHRS, YFSETQ. CDR3 coding DNA: TGCGCCAGCAGCCTCCGAGACCTCGGGGTTGTTGGTGAGCAGTTCTTC. Protein: CASSLRDLGVVGEQFF.

The J gene is TRBJ1-5, the V gene TRBV23-1; 9 nucleotides agree with TRBD1. TRBV23-1 is flagged as an ORF with uncertain function. The CDR3 is 20 residues long. With V trimmed by 1 base and J by 2 bases, 15 bases remained unmatched. CDR3 region: CASSQLPGQGVFLGNQPQHF. Here the CDR3 DNA reads TGCGCCAGCAGTCAATTACCGGGACAGGGCGTCTTTTTGGGCAATCAGCCCCAGCATTTT.

The rearrangement links TRBV3-1 (or the pseudogene TRBV3-2) to TRBJ1-1, with D hard to call. The CDR3 has 14 amino acids. The V end lost 9 bases, the J end lost 8 bases, and 22 bases lay between the germline ends. Germline CDR1 is LGHDT and CDR2 is YNNKEL (reference sequence). The DNA for the CDR3 is TGTGCCAGATTGATCCCGGAAGCGTCGAAGGAAGCTTTCTTT. It codes for CARLIPEASKEAFF.

This rearrangement joins TRBV28 to TRBJ1-5, with D possibly matching TRBD1 (6 bases). The ends were cut back, 6 bases at V and 0 bases at J, with 15 bases in the middle. CDR1 MDHEN and CDR2 SYDVKM come from the germline V gene. This CDR3 has 16 residues. CDR3 loop: CASRYYGDNSNQPQHF. CDR3 coding DNA: TGTGCCAGCAGGTACTATGGGGACAATAGCAATCAGCCCCAGCATTTT.